This T cell receptor (beta chain) was retrieved from a study of blood T cells in healthy people across ages. Primers used in a second PCR of roughly 7 to 12 cycles were a sample-barcoded 5' primer and a J-beta primer mix. TCRdb analysed the 5' RACE reads with MiXCR anew, one entry per CDR3 protein. The table lists 1.5 million to 2 million distinct CDR3 sequences, roughly 27% of them singletons, with 7.7% in the top ten. The germline V gene encodes CDR1 DFQATT and CDR2 SNEGSKA (reference sequence). J gave up 8 bases and V 2 bases, and 9 bases lay outside the gene matches. CDR3 length equals 14 residues. Findings of the study overall: Percentage of naive T cells showed a strong correlation with TCR beta diversity. As age increased, TCR beta diversity per million T cells fell in a roughly linear fashion.

The draw of peripheral blood yielded about 9.4 milliliters from each donor. About this clonotype itself: Its target is unknown.

The sequenced material came from blood. The TCR originated in a woman in her twenties or thirties in good health. The V call is TRBV20-1, the J call TRBJ2-7, with 10 bases that match TRBD1. As DNA, the CDR3 is TGCAGTGCTAGATACGGGACAGGGGCTGGCAAGCAGTACTTC. This codes for CSARYGTGAGKQYF.